Listed here is a single T cell receptor beta chain. Its antigen is still unknown. Thyroid surgery was preceded by no treatment in any patient. This entry is derived from a study of metastatic and nonmetastatic thyroid tumors. Study overall: Peripheral blood and tumor or nodule samples from malignant and benign thyroid patients were compared. Whole-study findings and limits: A significant increase in TCR beta diversity was reportedly seen in malignant thyroid tumors relative to benign nodules, in blood and tumor.

The CDR3 has 12 residues. V was trimmed by 6 bases and J by 0 bases, leaving 3 bases between them. CDR1 is LNHDA, CDR2 SQIVND, per germline (reference sequence). Original handling: What underpinned the distant-metastasis classifier for papillary thyroid cancer was the set of CDR3 differences across clinicopathological groups. From the PCR reads, TCRdb re-called clones with MiXCR. For this entry, the V and J calls and clone size follow TCRdb and not the study's own pipeline. The table includes approximately 15,000 clones, over 25% detected once. The V gene is TRBV19, the J gene TRBJ1-5; D is unclear. The source is a male donor with papillary thyroid cancer or a benign thyroid nodule (not recorded which). Some clones in this sample may be carry-over from other donors' samples. The sample consisted of tumor tissue. CDR3 nucleotide sequence: TGTGCCAGTAGGGATAGCAATCAGCCCCAGCATTTT. Protein sequence: CASRDSNQPQHF.